The sequence of this T cell receptor (beta chain) was determined in a study of CD8 T cells in ankylosing spondylitis. General study results and limits: About eight highly homologous variants made up a TCR beta motif that seemed to typify ankylosing spondylitis blood. A subset of motif variants has previously been described in the synovial fluid and blood of reactive arthritis. Reportedly, disease-linked clones are significantly enriched in ankylosing spondylitis patients' matched synovial fluid. CD8+ cells made up the disease-linked clones, which were relatively rare in peripheral blood.

MiXCR, applied by TCRdb to the 5' RACE reads, yields one record per CDR3 protein. The table has 200,000 to 250,000 distinct CDR3 sequences, approximately 20% seen once. This clonotype appeared a few times. The antigen is undetermined. Germline-derived CDR1 and CDR2 are KGHDR and SFDVKD. V lost 3 bases and J lost 7, with 15 bases in between. This CDR3 spans 15 amino acids. This sequence joins TRBV24-1 and TRBJ2-1, with D perhaps TRBD2 (5 bases). This sequence was found in a male donor with ankylosing spondylitis. The sample taken for sequencing was blood, either unsorted or a sorted T cell fraction (not recorded which). CDR3 DNA: TGTGCCACCAGTGATATGGCGGGTCCTGGGAATGAGCAGTTCTTC. It codes for CATSDMAGPGNEQFF.